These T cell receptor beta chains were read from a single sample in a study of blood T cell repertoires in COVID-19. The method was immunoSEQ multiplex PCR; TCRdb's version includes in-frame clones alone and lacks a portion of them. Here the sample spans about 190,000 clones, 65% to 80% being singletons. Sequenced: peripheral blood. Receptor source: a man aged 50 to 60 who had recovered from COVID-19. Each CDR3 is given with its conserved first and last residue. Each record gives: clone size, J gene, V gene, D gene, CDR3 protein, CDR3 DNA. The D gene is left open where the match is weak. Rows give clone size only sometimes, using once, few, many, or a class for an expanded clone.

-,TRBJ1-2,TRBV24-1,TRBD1,CATSDLRDSYGYTF,TGTGCCACCAGTGACCTCCGGGACAGCTATGGCTACACCTTC
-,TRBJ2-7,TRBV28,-,CASSRGVPYEQYF,TGTGCCAGCAGCCGCGGTGTCCCCTACGAGCAGTACTTC
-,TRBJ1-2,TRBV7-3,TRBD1,CASSDNPGQGGGYTF,TGTGCCAGCAGCGATAATCCGGGACAGGGGGGAGGCTACACCTTC
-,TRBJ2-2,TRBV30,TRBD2,CAWNPKLAGTGELFF,TGTGCCTGGAACCCCAAACTAGCGGGCACCGGGGAGCTGTTTTTT
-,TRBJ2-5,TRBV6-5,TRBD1,CASTEDRLGIETQYF,TGTGCCAGCACCGAGGACAGGCTTGGGATTGAGACCCAGTACTTC
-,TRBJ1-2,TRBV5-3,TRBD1,CARPRTGTVYGYTF,TGTGCCAGACCCCGCACCGGGACAGTATATGGCTACACCTTC
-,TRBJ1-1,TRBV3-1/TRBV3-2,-,CASSLGVWEAFF,TGTGCCAGCAGCCTAGGGGTTTGGGAAGCTTTCTTT
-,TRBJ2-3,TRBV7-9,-,CASSPSETSDTQYF,TGTGCCAGCAGCCCAAGCGAGACGTCGGATACGCAGTATTTT
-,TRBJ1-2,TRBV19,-,CASSMPRVNGYTF,TGTGCCAGTAGTATGCCCAGGGTTAACGGCTACACCTTC
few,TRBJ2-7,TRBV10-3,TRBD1,CAIYSGQGNSYEQYF,TGTGCCATCTACTCAGGACAGGGGAACTCCTACGAGCAGTACTTC
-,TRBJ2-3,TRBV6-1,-,CASSEGSHISTDTQYF,TGTGCCAGCAGTGAAGGTTCACACATAAGCACAGATACGCAGTATTTT
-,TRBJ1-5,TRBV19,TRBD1,CASSTRDRVGHQPQHF,TGTGCCAGTAGTACCCGGGACAGGGTAGGCCATCAGCCCCAGCATTTT
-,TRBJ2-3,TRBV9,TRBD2,CASSGKREIGTDTQYF,TGTGCCAGCAGCGGAAAGCGGGAGATCGGCACAGATACGCAGTATTTT
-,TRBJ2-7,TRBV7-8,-,CASSPDLTQGSYEQYF,TGTGCCAGCAGCCCCGATCTAACCCAGGGATCCTACGAGCAGTACTTC
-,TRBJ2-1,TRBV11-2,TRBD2,CASSLFSGRRYNEQFF,TGTGCCAGCAGCTTATTTAGCGGGAGAAGGTACAATGAGCAGTTCTTC
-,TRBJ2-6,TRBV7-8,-,CASSPGGYRGTDVSGANVLTF,TGTGCCAGCAGCCCAGGAGGGTATCGGGGGACAGACGTCTCTGGGGCCAACGTCCTGACTTTC
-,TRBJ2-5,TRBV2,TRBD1,CASTRDRGHRGETQYF,TGTGCCAGCACCCGGGACAGGGGGCATCGGGGAGAGACCCAGTACTTC
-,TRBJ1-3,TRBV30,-,CAYAASRSGNTIYF,TGTGCCTATGCGGCAAGCCGCTCTGGAAACACCATATATTTT
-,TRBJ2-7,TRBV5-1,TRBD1,CASSLEGAGEQYF,TGCGCCAGCAGCTTGGAGGGGGCAGGAGAGCAGTACTTC
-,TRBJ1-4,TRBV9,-,CASSVGNRDEKLFF,TGTGCCAGCAGCGTAGGTAACAGGGATGAAAAACTGTTTTTT
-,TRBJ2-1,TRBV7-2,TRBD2,CASSLGTSWNNEQFF,TGTGCCAGCAGCTTAGGGACTAGCTGGAACAATGAGCAGTTCTTC
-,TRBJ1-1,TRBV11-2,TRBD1,CASSLGQGSTEAFF,TGTGCCAGCAGCTTAGGACAGGGCAGTACTGAAGCTTTCTTT
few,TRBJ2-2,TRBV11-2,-,CASSLNRVATGELFF,TGTGCCAGCAGCTTAAACAGGGTGGCCACCGGGGAGCTGTTTTTT
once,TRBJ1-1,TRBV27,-,CASRLRGGNTEAFF,TGTGCCAGCAGGCTCCGAGGGGGGAACACTGAAGCTTTCTTT
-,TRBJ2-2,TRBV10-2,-,CASSEPSEPGELFF,TGCGCCAGCAGTGAGCCCTCGGAGCCCGGGGAGCTGTTTTTT
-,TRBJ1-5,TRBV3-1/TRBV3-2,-,CASSQAGRTNQPQHF,TGTGCCAGCAGCCAAGCTGGACGGACTAATCAGCCCCAGCATTTT
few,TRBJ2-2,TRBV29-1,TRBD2,CSVEIASGALPPNTGELFF,TGCAGCGTTGAAATAGCTAGCGGGGCTCTCCCCCCGAACACCGGGGAGCTGTTTTTT
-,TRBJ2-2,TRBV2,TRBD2,CASSEESGRVHTGELFF,TGTGCCAGCAGTGAAGAAAGCGGGAGGGTCCACACCGGGGAGCTGTTTTTT
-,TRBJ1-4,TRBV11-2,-,CASSSDGLINEKLFF,TGTGCCAGCAGCTCGGATGGGCTGATTAATGAAAAACTGTTTTTT
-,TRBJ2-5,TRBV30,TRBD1,CAWSGGTVEETQYF,TGTGCCTGGAGTGGGGGGACAGTGGAAGAGACCCAGTACTTC
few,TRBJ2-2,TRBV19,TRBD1,CASSPTGLGNTGELFF,TGTGCCAGTAGCCCGACAGGGTTGGGTAACACCGGGGAGCTGTTTTTT
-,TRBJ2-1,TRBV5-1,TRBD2,CASSLTSGRNEQFF,TGCGCCAGCAGCTTAACTAGCGGGAGGAATGAGCAGTTCTTC
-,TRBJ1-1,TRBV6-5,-,CASSPGFRDTEAFF,TGTGCCAGCAGTCCAGGGTTTAGAGACACTGAAGCTTTCTTT
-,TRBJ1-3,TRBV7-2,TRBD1,CASSPRQGDSGNTIYF,TGTGCCAGCAGCCCGAGACAGGGGGACTCTGGAAACACCATATATTTT
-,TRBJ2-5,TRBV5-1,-,CASSPGTNIQETQYF,TGCGCCAGCAGCCCCGGGACAAACATTCAAGAGACCCAGTACTTC
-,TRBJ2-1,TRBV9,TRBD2,CASSPTSGSFNEQFF,TGTGCCAGCAGCCCTACTAGCGGATCCTTCAATGAGCAGTTCTTC
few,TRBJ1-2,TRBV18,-,CASSPTEINYGYTF,TGTGCCAGCTCACCAACAGAAATTAACTATGGCTACACCTTC
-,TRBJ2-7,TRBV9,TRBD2,CASSAGTGRGGLYEQYF,TGTGCCAGCAGCGCCGGAACTGGGCGGGGGGGACTCTACGAGCAGTACTTC
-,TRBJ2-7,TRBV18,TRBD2,CASSVMMASGREEQYF,TGTGCCAGCTCGGTGATGATGGCTAGCGGGAGAGAGGAGCAGTACTTC
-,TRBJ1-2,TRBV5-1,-,CASKGEDHGYTF,TGCGCCAGCAAAGGAGAGGATCATGGCTACACCTTC
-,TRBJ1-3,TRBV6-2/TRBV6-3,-,CASSRGLVSGNTIYF,TGTGCCAGCAGCCGCGGACTTGTCTCTGGAAACACCATATATTTT
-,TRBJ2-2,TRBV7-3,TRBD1,CASSLGSWGQTNTGELFF,TGTGCCAGCAGCTTAGGCAGTTGGGGACAGACGAACACCGGGGAGCTGTTTTTT
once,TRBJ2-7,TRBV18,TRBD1,CASSPVDRGSYEQYF,TGTGCCAGCTCACCCGTAGACAGGGGCTCCTACGAGCAGTACTTC
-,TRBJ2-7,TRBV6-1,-,CASSERTPYEQYF,TGTGCCAGCAGTGAAAGGACACCCTACGAGCAGTACTTC
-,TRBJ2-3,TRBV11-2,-,CASSLVVTQYF,TGTGCCAGCAGCTTAGTCGTTACGCAGTATTTT
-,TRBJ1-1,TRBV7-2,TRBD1,CASSPHSPGPGGHTEAFF,TGTGCCAGCAGCCCCCATTCCCCCGGGCCAGGGGGCCACACTGAAGCTTTCTTT
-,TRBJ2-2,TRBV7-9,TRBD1,CASSQGDRAGELFF,TGTGCCAGCAGTCAAGGGGACAGGGCCGGGGAGCTGTTTTTT
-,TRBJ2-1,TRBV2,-,CASVQGSPTYNEQFF,TGTGCCAGCGTCCAGGGGAGTCCTACCTACAATGAGCAGTTCTTC